This TCR beta chain came from a study of immune evolution from preneoplasia to lung adenocarcinoma. Regarding the study as a whole: From normal lung to invasive adenocarcinoma, top clone frequencies appeared to decrease. Normal lung had highest clonality; later lesions appeared denser, more diverse.

H&E slides confirmed each diagnosis, reviewed by two pathologists independently. To note about this clone: Its antigen is as yet unknown. Germline is not matched at one junction end, which may reflect a read error.

This CDR3 is built from 15 residues. Germline values: CDR1 SSHAT, CDR2 FNYEAQ (reference sequence). The method was immunoSEQ multiplex PCR; TCRdb's version includes in-frame clones alone and lacks a portion of them. The data hold several thousand clones, with 90% observed a single time. The sequence derives from a person between 70 and 80 years old with invasive lung adenocarcinoma. The genes are TRBV7-7 and TRBJ2-2, with no clear D. The sequenced sample consisted of FFPE invasive lung adenocarcinoma tissue. The DNA of the CDR3 is TGTGCTAGCAGCCAAGAGAGGCCCCCTCAGGGGGAGCTGTTTTTT. Its translation is CASSQERPPQGELFF.